This TCR beta chain came from a study of blood T cell repertoires in COVID-19. TCRdb's copy holds only in-frame clones and misses some; the assay was immunoSEQ multiplex PCR. The sample consists of 60,000 or so clones, around 66% of them appearing once. The CDR3 length is 14 residues. The V gene lost 4 bases and the J gene lost 6 bases, with 17 bases spanning the gap. In germline, CDR1 is SGHRS, CDR2 YFSETQ. The sample was PBMCs or T cells enriched from blood (not recorded which). The V gene is TRBV5-1, the J gene TRBJ2-7; D is perhaps TRBD2 (5 bases). The sequence came from a woman aged 60-75 years who had been exposed to COVID-19. The CDR3 bases are TGCGCCAGCAGCCCGACGGTCCGAGGAGGCGAGCAGTACTTC. This translates into CASSPTVRGGEQYF.